This T cell receptor (beta chain) was sequenced during a study of tumor and adjacent non-tumor tissue in lung cancer. Findings and limits, study-wide: Tumor tissue had significantly higher TCR diversity than normal lung. In normal lung, the top 100 clones were significantly more dominant than in tumor.

As for this clonotype: Its antigen is not known. An end of the junction differs from the germline gene, which may be a read error.

CDR1 and CDR2 (germline): ENHRY, SYGVKD. CDR3 length equals 13 residues. A modified ARM-PCR protocol with three rounds of nested PCR amplified TCRbeta. TCRdb used MiXCR to reprocess the multiplex PCR reads, holding one entry per CDR3 protein. The sample has tens of thousands of distinct CDR3 sequences; under 70% are singletons. RNA was extracted from bulk tissue without any cell sorting. The normal lung tissue was taken more than 3 cm from the tumor edge. The chain has TRBV10-3 and TRBJ1-1; possibly TRBD1 for D (5 bases). The sequence came from a woman between 50 and 59 years old with non-small cell lung cancer. The sequenced sample was distant non-tumor lung tissue. This chain's CDR3 is CAISENQDTEAFF. The CDR3 DNA reads as TGTGCCATCAGTGAGAACCAGGACACAGAAGCTTTCTTT.